This is a list of T cell receptor beta chains from one sample in a study of early T cells in non-severe SARS-CoV-2 infection. Each CDR3 protein is one row after TCRdb ran MiXCR on the 5' RACE reads. This repertoire shows about 77,000 distinct CDR3 sequences, about 9.6% found once; its top ten account for 4.8%. Sequencing was carried out using whole blood. Receptors originate from an adult who was a healthcare worker with PCR-confirmed SARS-CoV-2 infection or an uninfected control (not recorded which). The CDR3 runs from the conserved cysteine through the conserved F or W. The D gene is left open where the match is weak. Some rows have no size entry. The others give once, few or many, or a class for an expanded clone.

-	TRBV20-1	-	TRBJ2-2	CSATPAGPSNTGELFF	TGCAGTGCTACCCCGGCTGGGCCGTCAAACACCGGGGAGCTGTTTTTT
-	TRBV7-3	many	TRBJ2-2	CASSLTNTGGELFF	TGTGCCAGCAGCTTAACGAATACGGGCGGGGAGCTGTTTTTT
TRBD1	TRBV28	few	TRBJ1-2	CAVEGGGGYGYTF	TGTGCCGTAGAGGGAGGGGGCGGCTATGGCTACACCTTC
-	TRBV5-4	many	TRBJ2-5	CASSLETSLEETQYF	TGTGCCAGCAGCTTGGAAACTAGCTTGGAAGAGACCCAGTACTTC
-	TRBV27	many	TRBJ2-7	CASSLSGGEGYEQYF	TGTGCCAGCAGTTTATCGGGGGGAGAGGGCTACGAGCAGTACTTC
-	TRBV5-1	few	TRBJ2-1	CASSFTATSYNEQFF	TGCGCCAGCAGCTTCACAGCTACCTCCTACAATGAGCAGTTCTTC
-	TRBV28	-	TRBJ2-1	CASSRAGRPNNEQFF	TGTGCCAGCAGTAGGGCGGGAAGACCCAACAATGAGCAGTTCTTC
-	TRBV20-1	-	TRBJ1-1	CSVNSNTEAFF	TGCAGTGTCAACTCTAACACTGAAGCTTTCTTT
-	TRBV5-5	few	TRBJ1-6	CASSLETVGSPLHF	TGTGCCAGCAGCTTGGAGACAGTAGGTTCACCCCTCCACTTT
-	TRBV7-9	few	TRBJ1-1	CASSPGHFINTEAFF	TGTGCCAGCAGCCCGGGACACTTTATAAACACTGAAGCTTTCTTT
TRBD1	TRBV20-1	many	TRBJ1-5	CSARAIGDRGQPQHF	TGCAGTGCTAGAGCAATCGGAGACAGGGGTCAGCCCCAGCATTTT
TRBD2	TRBV5-4	many	TRBJ2-3	CASSRTSRDTDTQYF	TGTGCCAGCAGCAGGACTAGCCGGGACACAGATACGCAGTATTTT
TRBD1	TRBV6-1	-	TRBJ1-2	CASSEIGGQGYGYTF	TGTGCCAGCAGTGAAATCGGGGGACAGGGCTATGGCTACACCTTC
TRBD2	TRBV6-5	few	TRBJ2-1	CASSYSGEGRDEQFF	TGTGCCAGCAGTTACTCGGGGGAGGGTAGGGATGAGCAGTTCTTC
-	TRBV2	few	TRBJ2-4	CASMDGQNIQYF	TGTGCCAGCATGGACGGCCAAAACATTCAGTACTTC
-	TRBV19	many	TRBJ2-2	CASIMGAASINTGELFF	TGTGCCAGTATTATGGGGGCCGCCAGCATTAACACCGGGGAGCTGTTTTTT
-	TRBV13	few	TRBJ2-7	CASSHTRDGNEQYF	TGTGCCAGCAGCCACACAAGGGACGGGAACGAGCAGTACTTC
-	TRBV7-9	few	TRBJ2-7	CASSLGGQAYEQYF	TGTGCCAGCAGCTTAGGAGGGCAGGCCTACGAGCAGTACTTC
-	TRBV7-2	few	TRBJ2-1	CASSLDISGYNEQFF	TGTGCCAGCAGCTTAGATATTAGCGGTTACAATGAGCAGTTCTTC
-	TRBV30	-	TRBJ1-2	CACRGGKGYTF	TGTGCCTGCAGGGGAGGCAAAGGCTACACCTTC
TRBD1	TRBV27	few	TRBJ2-4	CASSYRPHRGLAKNIQYF	TGTGCCAGCAGTTATCGACCCCACAGGGGCCTAGCCAAAAACATTCAGTACTTC
-	TRBV27	-	TRBJ1-6	CASTPWYSYNSPLHF	TGTGCCAGCACCCCCTGGTATTCCTATAATTCACCCCTCCACTTT
-	TRBV16	few	TRBJ2-7	CASSQIAGTVGREQYF	TGTGCCAGCAGCCAAATTGCAGGCACAGTCGGGCGCGAGCAGTACTTC
-	TRBV6-2/TRBV6-3	many	TRBJ2-1	CASSGLSSYNEQFF	TGTGCCAGCAGCGGATTGAGCTCCTACAATGAGCAGTTCTTC
TRBD1	TRBV10-2	many	TRBJ2-7	CATKSSGTGTYEQYF	TGCGCCACCAAAAGTTCAGGGACAGGAACCTACGAGCAGTACTTC
-	TRBV4-1	many	TRBJ2-5	CASSQDRAGSRQETQYF	TGCGCCAGCAGCCAAGATAGGGCAGGGAGCAGGCAAGAGACCCAGTACTTC
-	TRBV28	-	TRBJ2-2	CASQGTGELFF	TGTGCCAGCCAGGGCACCGGGGAGCTGTTTTTT
-	TRBV4-1	many	TRBJ1-5	CASSQYRDSNQPQHF	TGCGCCAGCAGCCAGTACCGGGACTCTAATCAGCCCCAGCATTTT
-	TRBV6-2/TRBV6-3	many	TRBJ2-7	CASSYPTRGARYEQYF	TGTGCCAGCAGTTACCCCACGAGGGGGGCAAGGTACGAGCAGTACTTC
TRBD2	TRBV12-3/TRBV12-4	few	TRBJ2-1	CASSPRVAGGPYNEQFF	TGTGCCAGCAGTCCCCGGGTAGCGGGAGGGCCGTACAATGAGCAGTTCTTC
-	TRBV3-1	many	TRBJ2-1	CASSQRAGHYNEQFF	TGTGCCAGCAGCCAACGGGCGGGGCACTACAATGAGCAGTTCTTC
-	TRBV3-1	few	TRBJ2-7	CASSPVGLAYEQYF	TGTGCCAGCAGCCCCGTGGGGCTTGCCTACGAGCAGTACTTC
-	TRBV20-1	few	TRBJ1-5	CSARGGMRPQHF	TGCAGTGCTAGAGGGGGGATGCGGCCCCAGCATTTT
TRBD2	TRBV6-6	-	TRBJ2-2	CASIPRAGLNTGELFF	TGTGCCAGCATTCCCAGAGCGGGATTAAACACCGGGGAGCTGTTTTTT
-	TRBV4-2	-	TRBJ2-3	CASSPFDRERDTQYF	TGTGCCAGCAGTCCCTTCGACCGGGAACGGGATACGCAGTATTTT
TRBD1	TRBV27	many	TRBJ1-5	CAGPETGGNQPQHF	TGTGCCGGGCCGGAGACAGGGGGGAATCAGCCCCAGCATTTT
-	TRBV5-8	-	TRBJ2-1	CASSIYIAPSYNEQFF	TGTGCCAGCAGCATCTATATAGCCCCTTCTTACAATGAGCAGTTCTTC
-	TRBV4-1	many	TRBJ2-1	CASSHPGTRGNEQFF	TGCGCCAGCAGCCATCCCGGGACACGAGGCAATGAGCAGTTCTTC
TRBD2	TRBV7-8	many	TRBJ2-3	CASSPPGTSATDTQYF	TGTGCCAGCAGCCCTCCCGGGACTAGCGCCACAGATACGCAGTATTTT
-	TRBV20-1	many	TRBJ2-1	CSARKGFLEQFF	TGCAGTGCTAGAAAAGGGTTTCTTGAGCAGTTCTTC
-	TRBV7-2	-	TRBJ2-1	CASSLGGFYNEQFF	TGTGCCAGCAGCTTAGGCGGATTCTACAATGAGCAGTTCTTC
TRBD2	TRBV6-1	-	TRBJ2-3	CASSETQSSGAWRDTQYF	TGTGCCAGCAGTGAAACCCAGAGTAGCGGGGCTTGGAGAGATACGCAGTATTTT
TRBD2	TRBV20-1	few	TRBJ2-5	CSATVLAGDQETQYF	TGCAGTGCTACGGTGCTGGCGGGAGACCAAGAGACCCAGTACTTC
-	TRBV28	many	TRBJ1-4	CASSITLLATNEKLFF	TGTGCCAGCAGCATAACACTTCTTGCAACTAATGAAAAACTGTTTTTT
TRBD2	TRBV29-1	many	TRBJ2-1	CSVGGRGEFF	TGCAGCGTTGGGGGGAGGGGCGAGTTCTTC
-	TRBV10-2	-	TRBJ2-1	CASLHGPLTNNEQFF	TGCGCCAGCCTGCACGGACCGCTCACCAACAATGAGCAGTTCTTC
-	TRBV6-1	many	TRBJ1-6	CACRFAASNSPLHF	TGTGCCTGCAGGTTTGCGGCGAGTAATTCACCCCTCCACTTT
-	TRBV4-1	many	TRBJ1-5	CASSQEGTRGNQPQHF	TGCGCCAGCAGCCAAGAAGGGACCAGGGGCAATCAGCCCCAGCATTTT
-	TRBV6-2/TRBV6-3	-	TRBJ1-1	CASSRRGRGNAEAFF	TGTGCCAGCAGCCGCCGGGGCAGGGGTAACGCTGAAGCTTTCTTT
TRBD2	TRBV29-1	few	TRBJ2-3	CSVILSGTRTDTQYF	TGCAGCGTTATTCTAAGCGGGACTCGAACAGATACGCAGTATTTT
TRBD2	TRBV6-5	few	TRBJ2-1	CASSSSGGEQFF	TGTGCCAGCAGTTCTAGCGGCGGTGAGCAGTTCTTC
-	TRBV7-2	many	TRBJ2-2	CASSLADTGELFF	TGTGCCAGCAGCTTAGCCGACACCGGGGAGCTGTTTTTT
-	TRBV10-3	few	TRBJ2-7	CAISESVARSYEQYF	TGTGCCATCAGTGAGTCTGTAGCCAGATCCTACGAGCAGTACTTC
-	TRBV19	-	TRBJ1-5	CASIRIMQNQPQHF	TGTGCCAGTATTCGCATAATGCAAAATCAGCCCCAGCATTTT
TRBD1	TRBV28	-	TRBJ2-1	CASQTGPNEQFF	TGTGCCAGCCAGACAGGGCCCAATGAGCAGTTCTTC
-	TRBV28	-	TRBJ2-7	CASSSLGGEQYF	TGTGCCAGCAGTTCACTAGGGGGCGAGCAGTACTTC
-	TRBV15	few	TRBJ1-1	CATSRDTQGSTEAFF	TGTGCCACCAGCAGAGATACCCAGGGATCCACTGAAGCTTTCTTT
TRBD2	TRBV14	-	TRBJ2-3	CASSRIGTRGTDTQYF	TGTGCCAGCAGCCGGATCGGGACTAGGGGCACAGATACGCAGTATTTT
-	TRBV7-2	many	TRBJ1-2	CASSQDRLGGYTF	TGTGCCAGCAGCCAAGACCGGCTCGGGGGCTACACCTTC
-	TRBV15	few	TRBJ1-3	CATSITIHTGGTGNTIYF	TGTGCCACCAGCATCACCATTCATACGGGGGGGACTGGAAACACCATATATTTT